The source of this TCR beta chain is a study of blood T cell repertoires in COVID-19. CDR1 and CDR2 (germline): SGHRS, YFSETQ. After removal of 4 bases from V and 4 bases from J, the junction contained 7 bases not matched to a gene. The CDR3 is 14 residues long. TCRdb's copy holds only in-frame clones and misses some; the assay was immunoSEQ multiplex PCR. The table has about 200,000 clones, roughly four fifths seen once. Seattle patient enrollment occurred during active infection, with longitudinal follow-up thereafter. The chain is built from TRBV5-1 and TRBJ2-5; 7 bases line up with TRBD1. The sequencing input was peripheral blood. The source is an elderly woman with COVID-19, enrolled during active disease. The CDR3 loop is CASSLTGRRETQYF. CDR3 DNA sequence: TGCGCCAGCAGCCTGACAGGGAGAAGAGAGACCCAGTACTTC. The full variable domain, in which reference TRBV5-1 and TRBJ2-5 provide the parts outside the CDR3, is KAGVTQTPRYLIKTRGQQVTLSCSPISGHRSVSWYQQTPGQGLQFLFEYFSETQRNKGNFPGRFSGRQFSNSRSEMNVSTLELGDSALYLCASSLTGRRETQYFGPGTRLLVL.